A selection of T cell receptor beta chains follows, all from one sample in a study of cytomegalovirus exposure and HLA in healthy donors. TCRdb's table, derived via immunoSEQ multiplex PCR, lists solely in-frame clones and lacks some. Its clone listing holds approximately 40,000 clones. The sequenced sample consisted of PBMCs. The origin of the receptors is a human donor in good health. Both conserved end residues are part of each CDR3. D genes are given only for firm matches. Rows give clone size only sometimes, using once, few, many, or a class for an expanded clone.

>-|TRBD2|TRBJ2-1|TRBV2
CASSQRGGAYNEQFF
TGTGCCAGCAGTCAGCGGGGGGGGGCCTACAATGAGCAGTTCTTC
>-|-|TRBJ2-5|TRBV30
CAWSVRRRGETQYF
TGTGCCTGGAGTGTAAGAAGGAGAGGCGAGACCCAGTACTTC
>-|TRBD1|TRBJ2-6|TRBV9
CASSEPSDRGRTSGANVLTF
TGTGCCAGCAGCGAACCCTCGGACAGGGGGCGAACCTCTGGGGCCAACGTCCTGACTTTC
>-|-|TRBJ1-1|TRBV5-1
CASSLGIGLENTEAFF
TGCGCCAGCAGCTTGGGGATCGGGTTGGAGAACACTGAAGCTTTCTTT
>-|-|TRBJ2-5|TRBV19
CASSIRQETQYF
TGTGCCAGTAGTATTCGCCAAGAGACCCAGTACTTC
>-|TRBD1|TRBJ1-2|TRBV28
CASSRDRGSANYGYTF
TGTGCCAGCAGTCGGGACAGGGGGTCGGCTAACTATGGCTACACCTTC
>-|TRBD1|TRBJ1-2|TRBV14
CASSRGQGPSNYGYTF
TGTGCCAGCAGCCGCGGACAGGGGCCCTCTAACTATGGCTACACCTTC
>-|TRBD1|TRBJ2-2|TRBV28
CASSPRQGAGGTGELFF
TGTGCCAGCAGTCCCCGACAGGGGGCGGGGGGAACCGGGGAGCTGTTTTTT
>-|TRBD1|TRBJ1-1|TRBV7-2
CASSPGTGTNTEAFF
TGTGCCAGCAGCCCCGGGACAGGGACGAACACTGAAGCTTTCTTT
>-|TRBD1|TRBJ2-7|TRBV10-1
CASSEGQASAYEQYF
TGCGCCAGCAGTGAAGGACAGGCGAGCGCCTACGAGCAGTACTTC
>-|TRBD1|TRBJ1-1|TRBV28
CASSWTGTEAFF
TGTGCCAGCAGTTGGACAGGGACTGAAGCTTTCTTT
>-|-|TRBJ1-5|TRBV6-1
CASSEALTGTKNQPQHF
TGTGCCAGCAGTGAAGCGCTAACAGGGACAAAAAATCAGCCCCAGCATTTT
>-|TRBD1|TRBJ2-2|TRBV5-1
CASSSRDRGNTGELFF
TGCGCCAGCAGCTCGCGGGACAGGGGGAACACCGGGGAGCTGTTTTTT
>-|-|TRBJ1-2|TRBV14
CASSQDYSRSGYTF
TGTGCCAGCAGCCAAGATTACAGCCGATCAGGCTACACCTTC
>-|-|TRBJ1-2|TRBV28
CASSLGPEQPGGYTF
TGTGCCAGCAGTTTAGGGCCCGAGCAGCCTGGGGGCTACACCTTC
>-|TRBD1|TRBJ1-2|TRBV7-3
CASSPGTGLSYGYTF
TGTGCCAGCAGCCCCGGGACAGGCCTCAGCTATGGCTACACCTTC
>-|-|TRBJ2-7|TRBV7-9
CASSPGPVYEQYF
TGTGCCAGCAGCCCAGGTCCTGTCTACGAGCAGTACTTC
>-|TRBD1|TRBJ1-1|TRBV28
CASSYKLGGETGDTEAFF
TGTGCCAGCAGCTATAAATTGGGTGGGGAAACAGGGGACACTGAAGCTTTCTTT
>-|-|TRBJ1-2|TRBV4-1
CASSQDINPYYGYTF
TGCGCCAGCAGCCAAGATATTAATCCCTACTATGGCTACACCTTC
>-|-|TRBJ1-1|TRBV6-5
CASSYGGGRTEAFF
TGTGCCAGCAGTTACGGGGGGGGACGAACTGAAGCTTTCTTT
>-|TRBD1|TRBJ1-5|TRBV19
CASSLGTANQPQHF
TGTGCCAGTAGTCTGGGGACAGCGAATCAGCCCCAGCATTTT
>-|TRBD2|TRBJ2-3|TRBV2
CASKGLAGATRWTQYF
TGTGCCAGCAAGGGACTAGCGGGGGCCACACGGTGGACGCAGTATTTT
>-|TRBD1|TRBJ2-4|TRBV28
CASSLSGQGNIQYF
TGTGCCAGCAGTTTATCGGGACAGGGGAACATTCAGTACTTC
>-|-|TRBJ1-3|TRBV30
CAWSNRMSGNTIYF
TGTGCCTGGAGTAACAGGATGTCTGGAAACACCATATATTTT
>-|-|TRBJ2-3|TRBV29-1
CSVDGSGASRTDTQYF
TGCAGCGTTGACGGCTCTGGGGCCAGTCGCACAGATACGCAGTATTTT
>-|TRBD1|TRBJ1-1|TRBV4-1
CASSQDEVGTGGYGSEAFF
TGCGCCAGCAGCCAAGACGAAGTTGGGACAGGGGGTTATGGTAGTGAAGCTTTCTTT
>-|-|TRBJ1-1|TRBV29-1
CSALDGQTPQNTEAFF
TGCAGCGCCCTCGACGGACAGACTCCCCAAAACACTGAAGCTTTCTTT
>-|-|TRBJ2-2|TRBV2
CASSEAGSNTGELFF
TGTGCCAGCAGTGAAGCCGGGTCGAACACCGGGGAGCTGTTTTTT
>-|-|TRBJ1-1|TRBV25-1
CASRSTGLPNTEAFF
TGTGCCAGCAGATCCACGGGACTCCCGAACACTGAAGCTTTCTTT
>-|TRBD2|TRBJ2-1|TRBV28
CASTFGTSGPLDEQFF
TGTGCCAGCACCTTCGGGACTAGCGGGCCGCTGGATGAGCAGTTCTTC
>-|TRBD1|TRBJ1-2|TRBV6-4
CASSAGTGYGYTF
TGTGCCAGCAGTGCCGGGACAGGTTATGGCTACACCTTC
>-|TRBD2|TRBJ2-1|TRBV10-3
CAISESGGTTYNEQFF
TGTGCCATCAGTGAGTCTGGCGGGACTACCTACAATGAGCAGTTCTTC
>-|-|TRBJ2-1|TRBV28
CASSLESYNEQFF
TGTGCCAGCAGTTTGGAGTCCTACAATGAGCAGTTCTTC
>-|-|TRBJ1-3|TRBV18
CASSLSQGSGNTIYF
TGTGCCAGCTCACTATCCCAGGGCTCTGGAAACACCATATATTTT
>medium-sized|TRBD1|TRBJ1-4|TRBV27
CASSLGTGGGEKLFF
TGTGCCAGCAGTTTAGGGACAGGGGGCGGTGAAAAACTGTTTTTT
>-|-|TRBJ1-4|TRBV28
CASSLYQGGRNEKLFF
TGTGCCAGCAGTTTATACCAAGGGGGTCGGAATGAAAAACTGTTTTTT
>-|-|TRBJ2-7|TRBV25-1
CASSWARSYEQYF
TGTGCCAGCTCCTGGGCCAGGTCCTACGAGCAGTACTTC
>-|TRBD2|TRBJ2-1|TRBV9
CASSVASGVGVAYNEQFF
TGTGCCAGCAGCGTGGCTAGCGGGGTTGGGGTTGCCTACAATGAGCAGTTCTTC
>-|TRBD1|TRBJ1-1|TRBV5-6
CASIRGGQGAYTEAFF
TGTGCCAGCATCCGAGGGGGACAGGGGGCATATACTGAAGCTTTCTTT
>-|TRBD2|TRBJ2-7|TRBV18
CASSMTSGDEQYF
TGTGCCAGCTCCATGACTAGCGGGGACGAGCAGTACTTC
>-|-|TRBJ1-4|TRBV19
CASKGSGWEKLFF
TGTGCCAGTAAGGGCTCGGGATGGGAAAAACTGTTTTTT
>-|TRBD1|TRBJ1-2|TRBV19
CASSAGTAGYGYTF
TGTGCCAGTAGTGCAGGGACAGCCGGCTATGGCTACACCTTC
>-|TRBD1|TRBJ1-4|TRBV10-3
CAISDSAGGAEEKLFF
TGTGCCATCAGTGATTCCGCAGGGGGCGCAGAGGAAAAACTGTTTTTT
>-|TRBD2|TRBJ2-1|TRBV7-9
CASSLGGTSFDEQFF
TGTGCCAGCAGCTTAGGGGGGACTAGTTTCGATGAGCAGTTCTTC
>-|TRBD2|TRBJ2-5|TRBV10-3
CAIRGSGGYQETQYF
TGTGCCATCAGGGGGAGCGGGGGGTACCAAGAGACCCAGTACTTC
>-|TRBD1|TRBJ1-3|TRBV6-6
CASTHQGVSGNTIYF
TGTGCCAGCACTCATCAGGGGGTCTCTGGAAACACCATATATTTT
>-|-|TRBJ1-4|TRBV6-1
CASSPLGGNEKLFF
TGTGCCAGCAGCCCGTTGGGAGGCAATGAAAAACTGTTTTTT
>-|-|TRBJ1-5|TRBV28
CASTTGGNSNQPQHF
TGTGCCAGCACTACCGGGGGGAACAGCAATCAGCCCCAGCATTTT
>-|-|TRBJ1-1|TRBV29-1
CSVESVRGLMNTEAFF
TGCAGCGTTGAAAGTGTACGGGGGTTGATGAACACTGAAGCTTTCTTT
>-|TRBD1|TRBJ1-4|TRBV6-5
CASSYSGTGGFEKLFF
TGTGCCAGCAGTTACTCGGGGACAGGGGGTTTTGAAAAACTGTTTTTT
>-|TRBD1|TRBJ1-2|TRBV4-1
CASSQLSGGSYGYTF
TGCGCCAGCAGCCAGCTATCAGGGGGGAGCTATGGCTACACCTTC
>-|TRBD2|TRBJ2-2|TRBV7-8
CASSLFAGENTGELFF
TGTGCCAGCAGCTTATTTGCGGGGGAGAACACCGGGGAGCTGTTTTTT
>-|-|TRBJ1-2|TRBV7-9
CASSRLYTGTKHYGYTF
TGTGCCAGCAGCCGATTATATACCGGGACAAAACACTATGGCTACACCTTC
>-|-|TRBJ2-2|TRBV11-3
CASSLRTSNTGELFF
TGTGCCAGCAGCTTAAGGACATCGAACACCGGGGAGCTGTTTTTT
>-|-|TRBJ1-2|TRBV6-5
CASSPRGYGYTF
TGTGCCAGCAGCCCAAGGGGGTATGGCTACACCTTC
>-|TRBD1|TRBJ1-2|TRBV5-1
CASSSGQSVYGYTF
TGCGCCAGCAGCTCGGGACAGAGCGTCTATGGCTACACCTTC
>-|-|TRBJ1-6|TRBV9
CASSVGTSYYNSPLHF
TGTGCCAGCAGCGTAGGTACGAGCTACTATAATTCACCCCTCCACTTT
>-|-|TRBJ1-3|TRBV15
CATSRGAGTGNTIYF
TGTGCCACCAGCAGAGGGGCGGGGACTGGAAACACCATATATTTT
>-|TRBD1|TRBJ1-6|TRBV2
CASSERGQGKRTLHF
TGTGCCAGCAGTGAGAGGGGACAGGGAAAAAGAACCCTCCACTTT
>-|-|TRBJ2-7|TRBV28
CASSFSGTSPYEQYF
TGTGCCAGCAGTTTTTCGGGGACTTCCCCCTACGAGCAGTACTTC